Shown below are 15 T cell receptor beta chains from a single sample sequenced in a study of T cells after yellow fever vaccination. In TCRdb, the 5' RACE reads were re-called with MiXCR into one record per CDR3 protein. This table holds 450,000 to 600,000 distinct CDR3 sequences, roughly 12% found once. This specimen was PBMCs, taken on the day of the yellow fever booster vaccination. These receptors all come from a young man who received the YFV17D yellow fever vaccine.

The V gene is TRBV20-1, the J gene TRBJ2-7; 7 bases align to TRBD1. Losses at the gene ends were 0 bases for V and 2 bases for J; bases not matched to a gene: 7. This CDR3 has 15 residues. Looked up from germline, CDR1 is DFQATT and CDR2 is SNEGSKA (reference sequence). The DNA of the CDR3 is TGCAGTGCTAGAGACCCCCGACAGGGAGCCTACGAGCAGTACTTC. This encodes CSARDPRQGAYEQYF.

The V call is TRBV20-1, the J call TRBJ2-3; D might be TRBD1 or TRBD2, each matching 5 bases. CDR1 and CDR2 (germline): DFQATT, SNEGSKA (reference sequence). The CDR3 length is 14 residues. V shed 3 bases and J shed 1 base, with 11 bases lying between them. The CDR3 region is CSASGLGGTDTQYF. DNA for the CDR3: TGCAGTGCTAGCGGACTGGGGGGCACAGATACGCAGTATTTT.

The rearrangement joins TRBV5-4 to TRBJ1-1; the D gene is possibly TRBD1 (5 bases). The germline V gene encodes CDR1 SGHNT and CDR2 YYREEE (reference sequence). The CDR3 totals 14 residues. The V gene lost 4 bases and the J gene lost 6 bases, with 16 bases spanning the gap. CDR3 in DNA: TGTGCCAGCAGCCTCGCGGGGGGGATCCCTGAAGCTTTCTTT. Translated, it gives CASSLAGGIPEAFF.

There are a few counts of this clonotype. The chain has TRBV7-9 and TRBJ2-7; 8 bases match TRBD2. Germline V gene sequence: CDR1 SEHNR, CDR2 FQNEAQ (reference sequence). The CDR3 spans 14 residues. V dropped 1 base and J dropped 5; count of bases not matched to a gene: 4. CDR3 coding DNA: TGTGCCAGCAGCTTAGGCGGGAGGTTCGACGAGCAGTACTTC. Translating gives CASSLGGRFDEQYF.

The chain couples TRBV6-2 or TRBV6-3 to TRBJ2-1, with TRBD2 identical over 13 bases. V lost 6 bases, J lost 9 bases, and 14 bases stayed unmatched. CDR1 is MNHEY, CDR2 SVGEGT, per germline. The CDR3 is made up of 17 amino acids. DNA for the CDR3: TGTGCCAGCAGCTCAACGAGGACTAGCGGGAGTTTCGGTGAGCAGTTCTTC. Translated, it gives CASSSTRTSGSFGEQFF.

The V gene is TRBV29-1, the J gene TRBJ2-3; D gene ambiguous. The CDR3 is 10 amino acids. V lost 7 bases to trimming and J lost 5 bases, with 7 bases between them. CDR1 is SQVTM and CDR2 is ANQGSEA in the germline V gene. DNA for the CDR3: TGCAGCGGGAGAGTAGATACGCAGTATTTT. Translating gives CSGRVDTQYF.

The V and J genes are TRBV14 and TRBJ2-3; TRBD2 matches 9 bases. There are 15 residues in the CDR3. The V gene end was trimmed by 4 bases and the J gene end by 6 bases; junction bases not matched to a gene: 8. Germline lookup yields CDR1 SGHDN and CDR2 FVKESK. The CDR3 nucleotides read TGTGCCAGCAGCCTCCCGTCTAGCGGGATTGATACGCAGTATTTT. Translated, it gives CASSLPSSGIDTQYF.

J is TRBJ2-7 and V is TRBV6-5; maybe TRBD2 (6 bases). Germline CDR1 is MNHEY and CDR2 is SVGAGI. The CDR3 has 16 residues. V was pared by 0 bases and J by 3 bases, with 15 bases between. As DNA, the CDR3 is TGTGCCAGCAGTTACTCGGGGCGCACTAGCAACTACGAGCAGTACTTC. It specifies CASSYSGRTSNYEQYF.

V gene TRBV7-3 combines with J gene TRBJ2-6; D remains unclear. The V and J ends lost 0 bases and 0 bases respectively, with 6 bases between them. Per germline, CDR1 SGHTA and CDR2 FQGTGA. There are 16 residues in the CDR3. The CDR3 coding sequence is TGTGCCAGCAGCTTAACGTACAGCTCTGGGGCCAACGTCCTGACTTTC. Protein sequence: CASSLTYSSGANVLTF.

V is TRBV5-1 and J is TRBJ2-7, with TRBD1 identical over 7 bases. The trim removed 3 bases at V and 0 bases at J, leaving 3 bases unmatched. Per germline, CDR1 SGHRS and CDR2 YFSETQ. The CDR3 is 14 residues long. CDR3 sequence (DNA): TGCGCCAGCAGCTCGGACAGGATCTCCTACGAGCAGTACTTC. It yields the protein CASSSDRISYEQYF.

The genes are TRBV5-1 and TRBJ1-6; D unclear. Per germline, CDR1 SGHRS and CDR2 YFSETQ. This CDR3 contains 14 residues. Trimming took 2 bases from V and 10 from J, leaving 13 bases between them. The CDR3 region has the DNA TGCGCCAGCAGCTTTAATCAGGTCAAGTCACCCCTCCACTTT. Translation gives CASSFNQVKSPLHF. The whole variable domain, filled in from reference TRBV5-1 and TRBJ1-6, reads KAGVTQTPRYLIKTRGQQVTLSCSPISGHRSVSWYQQTPGQGLQFLFEYFSETQRNKGNFPGRFSGRQFSNSRSEMNVSTLELGDSALYLCASSFNQVKSPLHFGNGTRLTVT.

CDR3 sequence reads: CATRLGQETQYF. The CDR3 bases are TGTGCCACCAGACTGGGGCAAGAGACCCAGTACTTC. The rearrangement joins TRBV7-9 to TRBJ2-5; no clear D. Trimming left V 10 bases short and J 2 bases short, with 11 bases between. This CDR3 is built from 12 residues. Germline CDR1 SEHNR, CDR2 FQNEAQ (reference sequence). Full variable domain (outside the CDR3, taken from reference TRBV7-9 and TRBJ2-5): DTGVSQNPRHKITKRGQNVTFRCDPISEHNRLYWYRQTLGQGPEFLTYFQNEAQLEKSRLLSDRFSAERPKGSFSTLEIQRTEQGDSAMYLCATRLGQETQYFGPGTRLLVL.

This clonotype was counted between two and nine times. As DNA, the CDR3 is TGCGCCAGCAGCCAAGTTTGGGGGGGTGGCTATGGCTACACCTTC. This translates into CASSQVWGGGYGYTF. The J gene is TRBJ1-2, the V gene TRBV4-3; possible D gene TRBD1, 5 bases. The V and J ends lost 1 base and 4 bases respectively, with 13 bases between them. The CDR3 has 15 residues. Germline loops: CDR1 LGHNA, CDR2 YSLEER.

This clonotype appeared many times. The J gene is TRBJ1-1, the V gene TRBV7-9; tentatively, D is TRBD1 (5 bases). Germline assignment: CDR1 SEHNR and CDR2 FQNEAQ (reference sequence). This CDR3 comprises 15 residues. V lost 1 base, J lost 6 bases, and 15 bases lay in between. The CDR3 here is CASSLENQGIAEAFF. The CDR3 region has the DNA TGTGCCAGCAGCTTAGAGAATCAGGGAATCGCTGAAGCTTTCTTT.

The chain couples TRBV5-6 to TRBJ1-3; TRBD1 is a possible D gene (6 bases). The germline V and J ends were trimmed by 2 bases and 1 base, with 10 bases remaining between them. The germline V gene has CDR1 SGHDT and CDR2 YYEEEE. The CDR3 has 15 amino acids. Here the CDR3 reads CASSFPGASGNTIYF. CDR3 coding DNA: TGTGCCAGCAGCTTTCCGGGGGCTTCTGGAAACACCATATATTTT.